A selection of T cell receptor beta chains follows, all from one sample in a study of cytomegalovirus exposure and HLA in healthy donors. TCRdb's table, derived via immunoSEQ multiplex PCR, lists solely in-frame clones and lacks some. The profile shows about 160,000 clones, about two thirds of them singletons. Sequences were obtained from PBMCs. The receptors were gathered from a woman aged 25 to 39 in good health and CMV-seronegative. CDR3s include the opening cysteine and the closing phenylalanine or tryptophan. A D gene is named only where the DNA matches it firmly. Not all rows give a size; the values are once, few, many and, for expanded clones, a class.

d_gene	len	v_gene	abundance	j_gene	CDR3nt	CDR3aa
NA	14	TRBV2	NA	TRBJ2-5	TGTGCCAGCATCCAAACCGGGTGGGGCGAGACCCAGTACTTC	CASIQTGWGETQYF
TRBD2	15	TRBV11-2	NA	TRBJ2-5	TGTGCCAGCAGCCCAGGACTAGCGGGTAGAGAGACCCAGTACTTC	CASSPGLAGRETQYF
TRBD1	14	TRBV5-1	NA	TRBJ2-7	TGCGCCAGCAGCACCCCCGGGACAGACTACGAGCAGTACTTC	CASSTPGTDYEQYF
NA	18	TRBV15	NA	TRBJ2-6	TGTGCCACCAGCATCTACGCAGGGTACAGCTCTGGGGCCAACGTCCTGACTTTC	CATSIYAGYSSGANVLTF
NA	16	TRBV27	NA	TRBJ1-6	TGTGCCAGCAGTTCAGGGTCGGGCCAGAGTTATTCACCCCTCCACTTT	CASSSGSGQSYSPLHF
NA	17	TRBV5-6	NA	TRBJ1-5	TGTGCCAGCAGCTTGTTCTTACCGGACAGTAGCAATCAGCCCCAGCATTTT	CASSLFLPDSSNQPQHF
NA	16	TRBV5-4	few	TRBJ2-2	TGTGCCAGCAGCTTGTCTGGCCAGGCTTACACCGGGGAGCTGTTTTTT	CASSLSGQAYTGELFF
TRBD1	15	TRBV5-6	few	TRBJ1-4	TGTGCCAGCAGCCTTAGGACAGGCGGTAATGAAAAACTGTTTTTT	CASSLRTGGNEKLFF
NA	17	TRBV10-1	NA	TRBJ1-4	TGCGCCAGCAGTGGGGAGAATGCGGCCGTCTCGCAGGAAAAACTGTTTTTT	CASSGENAAVSQEKLFF
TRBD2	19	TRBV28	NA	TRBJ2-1	TGTGCCAGCAGCCGACCCGGACTAGCGGGGGGGCTGTCAAAAAATGAGCAGTTCTTC	CASSRPGLAGGLSKNEQFF
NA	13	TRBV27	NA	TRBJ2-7	TGTGCCAGCAGTCCCGGGACATTCTACGAGCAGTACTTC	CASSPGTFYEQYF
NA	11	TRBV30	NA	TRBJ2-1	TGTGCCTGTAAAAGGGGGAATGAGCAGTTCTTC	CACKRGNEQFF
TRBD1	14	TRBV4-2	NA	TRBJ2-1	TGTGCCAGCAGCCAGGGACAGGGGGTCAATGAGCAGTTCTTC	CASSQGQGVNEQFF
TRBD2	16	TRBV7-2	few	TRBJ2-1	TGTGCCAGCAGCTTGGTAGCGGGGGTTACCTACAATGAGCAGTTCTTC	CASSLVAGVTYNEQFF
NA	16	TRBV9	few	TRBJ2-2	TGTGCCAGCAGCCCAGCGGTAGGAACAAACACCGGGGAGCTGTTTTTT	CASSPAVGTNTGELFF
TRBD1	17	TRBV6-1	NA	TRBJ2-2	TGTGCCAGCAGTGAAGGGGCGGGACAGGGTTGGACCGGGGAGCTGTTTTTT	CASSEGAGQGWTGELFF
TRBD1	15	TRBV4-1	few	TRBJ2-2	TGCGCCAGCAGGCAAGACAGGGGGCTTGCCGGGGAGCTGTTTTTT	CASRQDRGLAGELFF
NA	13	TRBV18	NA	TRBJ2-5	TGTGCCAGCTCACCGCGGAGGGAAGAGACCCAGTACTTC	CASSPRREETQYF
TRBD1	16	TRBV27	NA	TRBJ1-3	TGTGCCAACTCCCCTGGGGGACAGGGGAAAGGAAACACCATATATTTT	CANSPGGQGKGNTIYF
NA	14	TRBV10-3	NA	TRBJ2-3	TGTGCCACCGAGGGGCGAGGAGGGACAGATACGCAGTATTTT	CATEGRGGTDTQYF
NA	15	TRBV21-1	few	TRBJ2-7	TGTGCCAGCAGCAAAGGGAGACAGCTCTCCTACGAGCAGTACTTC	CASSKGRQLSYEQYF
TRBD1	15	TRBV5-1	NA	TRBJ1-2	TGCGCCAGCAGCCCCGGACAGGGACCCTTGGATGGCTACACCTTC	CASSPGQGPLDGYTF
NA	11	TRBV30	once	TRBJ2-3	TGTGCCTGGGCGAGCGGGTATACGCAGTATTTT	CAWASGYTQYF
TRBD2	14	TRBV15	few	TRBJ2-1	TGTGCCACCGCCGGGACTAACTCCTACAATGAGCAGTTCTTC	CATAGTNSYNEQFF
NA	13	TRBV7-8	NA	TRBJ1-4	TGTGCCAGCAGCTTAAATATAGTTGAAAAACTGTTTTTT	CASSLNIVEKLFF
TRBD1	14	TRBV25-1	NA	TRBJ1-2	TGTGCCAGCAGTGTCACCGGGACAGGCTATGGCTACACCTTC	CASSVTGTGYGYTF
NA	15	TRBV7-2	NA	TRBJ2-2	TGTGCCAGCACCCAGGACACCTCGAACACCGGGGAGCTGTTTTTT	CASTQDTSNTGELFF
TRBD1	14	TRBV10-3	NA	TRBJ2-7	TGTGCCATCACTCCGGGACAGGGGTACTACGAGCAGTACTTC	CAITPGQGYYEQYF
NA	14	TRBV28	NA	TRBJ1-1	TGTGCCAGCAGAACCGGCAGGAGGGGAACTGAAGCTTTCTTT	CASRTGRRGTEAFF
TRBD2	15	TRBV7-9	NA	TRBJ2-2	TGTGCCAGCGATTGGGCGGGAGGGCCTGTCGGGGAGCTGTTTTTT	CASDWAGGPVGELFF
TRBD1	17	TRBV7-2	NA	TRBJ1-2	TGTGCCAGCAGCTTGGCCGGGACAGGGGGAATTAGCTATGGCTACACCTTC	CASSLAGTGGISYGYTF
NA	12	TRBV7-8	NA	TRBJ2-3	TGTGCCAGCTCGGGAAGCCACGATACGCAGTATTTT	CASSGSHDTQYF
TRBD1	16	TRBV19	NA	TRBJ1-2	TGTGCCAGTAGTATAGCCCCGGGACAGGGGAACTATGGCTACACCTTC	CASSIAPGQGNYGYTF
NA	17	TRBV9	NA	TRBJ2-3	TGTGCCAGCAGCCGCATTGGGGGGGCTCCTAGCACAGATACGCAGTATTTT	CASSRIGGAPSTDTQYF
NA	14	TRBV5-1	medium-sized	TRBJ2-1	TGCGCCAGCAGCCTGAGCGGCTCCTACAATGAGCAGTTCTTC	CASSLSGSYNEQFF
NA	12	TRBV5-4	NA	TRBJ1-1	TGTGCCAGCAGCTTGTGGGAGGGTGAAGCTTTCTTT	CASSLWEGEAFF
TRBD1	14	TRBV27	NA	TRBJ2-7	TGTGCCAGCAGTTTGTCGACAGGGTTCTACGAGCAGTACTTC	CASSLSTGFYEQYF
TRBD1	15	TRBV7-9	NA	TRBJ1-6	TGTGCCAGCAGCTCGCGGACAGGGCAAGGGGCACCCCTCCACTTT	CASSSRTGQGAPLHF
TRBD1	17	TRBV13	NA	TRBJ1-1	TGTGCCAGCAGCCCTTACAGATTGGACAGGTTGAACACTGAAGCTTTCTTT	CASSPYRLDRLNTEAFF
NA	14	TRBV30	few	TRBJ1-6	TGTGCCTCCCCAGCGGGGGACGTGCGTTCACCCCTCCACTTT	CASPAGDVRSPLHF
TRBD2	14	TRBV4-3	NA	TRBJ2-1	TGCGCCAGCAGCGTTGGACTAGCGACGTCCGAGCAGTTCTTC	CASSVGLATSEQFF
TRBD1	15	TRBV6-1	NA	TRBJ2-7	TGTGCCAGCAGCCTTCCCGGGACAGTACCCTACGAGCAGTACTTC	CASSLPGTVPYEQYF
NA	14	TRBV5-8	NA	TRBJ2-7	TGTGCCAGCAGCTTGTCAGGGCCTTCCTACGAGCAGTACTTC	CASSLSGPSYEQYF
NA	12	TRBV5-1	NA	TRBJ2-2	TGCGCCAGCAGCCTGGGGAACAGCGGGCTGTTTTTT	CASSLGNSGLFF
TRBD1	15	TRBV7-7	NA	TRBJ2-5	TGTGCTAGCAGCTTAGGCAGGGGGCTGGAGGAGACCCAGTACTTC	CASSLGRGLEETQYF
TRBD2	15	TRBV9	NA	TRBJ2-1	TGTGCCAGCAGCCCCTCCGGGACTAGCGGGGGGGAGCAGTTCTTC	CASSPSGTSGGEQFF
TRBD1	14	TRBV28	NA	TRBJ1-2	TGTGCCAGCAGTCCCGCCGCACAGGGGAATGGCTACACCTTC	CASSPAAQGNGYTF
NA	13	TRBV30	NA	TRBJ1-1	TGTGCCTGGAGTGTAAAAGCGAACACTGAAGCTTTCTTT	CAWSVKANTEAFF
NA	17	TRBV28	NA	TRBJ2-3	TGTGCCAGCAGTTTATTCATCAGCGCAATCGGAACAGATACGCAGTATTTT	CASSLFISAIGTDTQYF
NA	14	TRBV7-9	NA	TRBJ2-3	TGTGCCAGCAGCCCCCCCTTTGTCGGCGGTACGCAGTATTTT	CASSPPFVGGTQYF
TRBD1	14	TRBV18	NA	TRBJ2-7	TGTGCCAGCTCACCCCTGGACAGGGCCCACGAGCAGTACTTC	CASSPLDRAHEQYF
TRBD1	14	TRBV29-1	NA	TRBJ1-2	TGCAGCGCCTTCACCCGACAGCGGACAGGTGGCTACACCTTC	CSAFTRQRTGGYTF
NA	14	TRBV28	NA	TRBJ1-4	TGTGCCAGCAACATCAGGGGAATGAATGAAAAACTGTTTTTT	CASNIRGMNEKLFF
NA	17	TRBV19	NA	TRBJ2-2	TGTGCCAGTAGACTACCTCGACAGAGTTCGAACACCGGGGAGCTGTTTTTT	CASRLPRQSSNTGELFF
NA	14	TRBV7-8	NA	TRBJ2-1	TGTGCCAGCAGCTTAGGGGGACTCGCCAATGAGCAGTTCTTC	CASSLGGLANEQFF
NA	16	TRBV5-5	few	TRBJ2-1	TGTGCCAGCAGCACCTACCAGCGGATTCTCTACAATGAGCAGTTCTTC	CASSTYQRILYNEQFF
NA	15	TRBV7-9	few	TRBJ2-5	TGTGCCAGCAGCCCCGCCCAAGGAGCTGTAGAGACCCAGTACTTC	CASSPAQGAVETQYF
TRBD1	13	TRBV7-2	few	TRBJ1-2	TGTGCCAGCAGCCCGACAGGGCGGCGTGGCTACACCTTC	CASSPTGRRGYTF